This passage covers 21 T cell receptor beta chains from one sample sequenced in a study of blood T cell repertoires in COVID-19. Only in-frame clones appear in the TCRdb table, and some are missing; sequencing was by immunoSEQ multiplex PCR. The sample lists 190,000 or so clones, around 90% occurring once. The sample was peripheral blood. Receptors originate from a man aged 40-50 years with active or convalescent COVID-19.

The V call is TRBV5-1, the J call TRBJ2-1, with 8 bases lining up with TRBD2. CDR1 is SGHRS, CDR2 YFSETQ, per germline. This CDR3 contains 16 residues. V shed 7 bases and J 5 bases; nucleotides not matched to a gene: 14. Here the CDR3 DNA reads TGCGCCAGCGCGGCCTTAAGCGGGGGTTTAAACAATGAGCAGTTCTTC. Its protein product is CASAALSGGLNNEQFF.

V gene TRBV14 combines with J gene TRBJ2-1, with 11 bases fitting TRBD2. The V segment lost 4 bases and the J segment 2 bases; nucleotides outside the gene matches: 7. This CDR3 region has 17 residues. The germline gives CDR1 SGHDN, CDR2 FVKESK. CDR3 sequence (DNA): TGTGCCAGCAGCCTTCCTCTACTAGCGGGGGCCTACAATGAGCAGTTCTTC. Its translation: CASSLPLLAGAYNEQFF.

The rearrangement joins TRBV5-6 to TRBJ1-2; D is unresolved. This CDR3 spans 13 amino acids. Germline assignment: CDR1 SGHDT and CDR2 YYEEEE. Trimming cost V 4 bases and J 3 bases, with 10 bases left between them. The CDR3 DNA is TGTGCCAGCAGCAGGAGGTCATACTATGGCTACACCTTC. Translated: CASSRRSYYGYTF.

The V and J genes are TRBV29-1 and TRBJ1-1, with D uncertain. There are 12 residues in the CDR3. The germline gives CDR1 SQVTM, CDR2 ANQGSEA. The ends were cut back, 7 bases at V and 6 bases at J, with 15 bases in the middle. The CDR3: CSAHGLSPEAFF. The CDR3 nucleotides read TGCAGCGCCCACGGTTTATCTCCTGAAGCTTTCTTT.

The J gene is TRBJ2-7, the V gene TRBV21-1; the table gives TRBD2 as D, unverified against the DNA. TRBV21-1 is shown as a pseudogene. The CDR3 covers 13 residues. The CDR3 spells CASSPEGSYEQYF. The CDR3 region has the DNA TGTGCCAGCAGTCCAGAGGGTTCCTACGAGCAGTACTTC.

The rearrangement joins TRBV3-1 (or the pseudogene TRBV3-2) to TRBJ2-2; 8 nucleotides agree with TRBD1. The ends lost 5 bases at V and 5 bases at J; junction bases unmatched: 7. Germline CDR1 and CDR2: LGHDT and YNNKEL (reference sequence). There are 15 residues in the CDR3. Here the CDR3 DNA reads TGTGCCAGCAGCGAGACAGGGGTTCGGACCGGGGAGCTGTTTTTT. This encodes CASSETGVRTGELFF.

The J gene is TRBJ1-5, the V gene TRBV6-6; D unresolved. V lost 5 bases and J lost 7, with 15 bases in between. From germline, CDR1 is MNHNY and CDR2 SVGAGI (reference sequence). The CDR3 is made up of 14 amino acids. The CDR3 reads CASSPVAGIQPQHF. The CDR3 nucleotides are TGTGCCAGCAGTCCGGTGGCGGGGATACAGCCCCAGCATTTT.

This chain links TRBV30 with TRBJ2-7, with no clear D. With 2 bases removed from V and 5 bases from J, the gap between germline ends came to 13 bases. The CDR3 totals 13 residues. CDR1 GTSNPN and CDR2 SVGIG come from the germline V gene (reference sequence). CDR3 in amino acids: CAWSTRVSDEQYF. For the CDR3, the DNA is TGTGCCTGGAGTACCCGGGTCTCAGACGAGCAGTACTTC.

The V call is TRBV30, the J call TRBJ2-7; D remains unclear. Germline V gene lookup returns CDR1 GTSNPN and CDR2 SVGIG (reference sequence). The V and J ends lost 0 bases and 12 bases respectively, with 12 bases between them. The CDR3 spans 11 residues. The CDR3 region is CAWSVPQVWYF. The CDR3 DNA follows: TGTGCCTGGAGTGTACCGCAGGTTTGGTACTTC.

The gene calls are TRBV7-2 and TRBJ2-5; tentatively, D is TRBD2 (6 bases). Trimming took off 5 bases at V and 2 bases at J, with 9 bases between the two ends. CDR1 is SGHTA, CDR2 FQGNSA, per germline. The CDR3 is 13 residues long. Written as DNA, the CDR3 is TGTGCCAGCAGCGCGGGACGGCAAGAGACCCAGTACTTC. Translated, it gives CASSAGRQETQYF.

A note on this clone: No DNA is shown, since the ends of the CDR3 on it are uncertain; the CDR3 is the one TCRdb lists. This chain connects TRBV21-1 to TRBJ1-3. TRBV21-1 is a pseudogene. The CDR3 extends over 19 residues, inclusive of both ends. This chain's CDR3 is CASSREYFGPVGSGNTIYF.

The J gene is TRBJ2-7, the V gene TRBV19; D perhaps matches TRBD2 (5 bases). Germline loops: CDR1 LNHDA, CDR2 SQIVND (reference sequence). Trimming stripped 3 bases from V and 6 bases from J, with 12 bases between. The CDR3 runs to 13 residues. The CDR3 region is CASSIGGAGEQYF. In DNA, the CDR3 is TGTGCCAGTAGTATCGGAGGCGCCGGCGAGCAGTACTTC.

The chain has TRBV27 and TRBJ1-1; 8 nucleotides match TRBD1. With 5 bases clipped from V and 0 bases from J, the junction kept 5 bases outside the gene matches. In germline, CDR1 is MNHEY, CDR2 SMNVEV (reference sequence). CDR3 length: 15 residues. This CDR3 is CASSKTGALNTEAFF. The DNA for the CDR3 is TGTGCCAGCAGTAAGACAGGGGCTCTGAACACTGAAGCTTTCTTT.

The rearrangement uses TRBV7-9 and TRBJ1-2; 11 bases map to TRBD1. CDR1 and CDR2 (germline): SEHNR, FQNEAQ (reference sequence). The V segment lost 5 bases and the J segment 11 bases; nucleotides outside the gene matches: 10. The CDR3 extends over 14 amino acids. CDR3 loop: CASSLNLGTGGYTF. For the CDR3, the DNA is TGTGCCAGCAGCCTCAACCTCGGGACAGGGGGATACACCTTC.

The chain recombines TRBV28 with TRBJ1-1, with D maybe TRBD1 (5 bases). The germline CDR1 and CDR2 sequences are MDHEN and SYDVKM. The CDR3 is 14 residues long. Between the trimmed V and J ends, which lost 5 bases and 4 bases, there was a span of 14 bases. Here the CDR3 reads CASSPQAGTTEAFF. CDR3 nucleotides: TGTGCCAGCAGTCCGCAAGCGGGGACCACTGAAGCTTTCTTT.

The gene calls are TRBV7-2 and TRBJ2-1; 14 nucleotides align to TRBD2. Losses at the gene ends were 4 bases for V and 6 bases for J; bases not matched to a gene: 5. Germline lookup yields CDR1 SGHTA and CDR2 FQGNSA. The CDR3 totals 16 residues. CDR3 in amino acids: CASSSSTSGGANEQFF. In nucleotides, the CDR3 is TGTGCCAGCAGCTCATCGACTAGCGGGGGGGCCAATGAGCAGTTCTTC.

The chain is built from TRBV27 and TRBJ2-5; possible D gene TRBD1, 5 bases. There are 14 residues in the CDR3. Germline assignment: CDR1 MNHEY and CDR2 SMNVEV (reference sequence). V dropped 10 bases and J dropped 1 base, with 16 bases sitting between them. The CDR3 nucleotides are TGTGCCATCTCGGACAATTTGGGCCAAGAGACCCAGTACTTC. It is translated as CAISDNLGQETQYF.

This sequence joins TRBV27 and TRBJ2-7; 9 bases map to TRBD2. Trimming removed 6 bases from V and 7 bases from J; junction bases left unmatched: 16. CDR3 length equals 16 residues. Germline CDR1 and CDR2: MNHEY and SMNVEV (reference sequence). As DNA, the CDR3 is TGTGCCAGCAGACATAGCGGGGGACTAGACTTTAATGAGCAGTACTTC. Residues: CASRHSGGLDFNEQYF.

The chain combines TRBV7-2 with TRBJ1-2; 8 bases are shared with TRBD1. Germline V gene data show CDR1 as SGHTA and CDR2 as FQGNSA. Germline trimming cut 7 bases from V and 7 bases from J; bases unmatched to any gene: 11. This CDR3 contains 14 residues. CDR3 residues: CASTPSFDRGGYTF. The CDR3 coding sequence is TGTGCCAGCACCCCCTCCTTTGACAGGGGTGGCTACACCTTC.

This clone was recorded a few times. The chain carries TRBV9 and TRBJ1-5; D uncertain. Trimming pared 3 bases from V and 0 bases from J, leaving 10 bases between. Germline assignment: CDR1 SGDLS and CDR2 YYNGEE. The length of the CDR3 is 15 residues. In DNA form, the CDR3 reads TGTGCCAGCAGCGCTACTATAGATAGCAATCAGCCCCAGCATTTT. This translates into CASSATIDSNQPQHF.

This chain joins TRBV30 and TRBJ1-6, with D perhaps TRBD1 (5 bases). The germline CDR1 and CDR2 sequences are GTSNPN and SVGIG (reference sequence). The V end lost 3 bases, the J end lost 8 bases, and 11 bases lay between the germline ends. The CDR3 has 13 amino acids. The CDR3 DNA reads as TGTGCCTGGAGGGACCGACAGTATTCACCCCTCCACTTT. Translated, it gives CAWRDRQYSPLHF. The whole variable domain, remainder taken from reference TRBV30 and TRBJ1-6, is SQTIHQWPATLVQPVGSPLSLECTVEGTSNPNLYWYRQAAGRGLQLLFYSVGIGQISSEVPQNLSASRPQDRQFILSSKKLLLSDSGFYLCAWRDRQYSPLHFGNGTRLTVT.